This T cell receptor beta chain was identified during a study of blood T cell repertoires in COVID-19. The study recruited people aged roughly 18 to 95 years across around 23 US areas. Self-reported history from a screening survey and questionnaire set each donor's cohort. This clone was picked up a small number of times. Per germline, CDR1 SGHTA and CDR2 FQGNSA. After removal of 5 bases from V and 8 bases from J, the junction contained 6 bases not matched to a gene. There are 14 residues in the CDR3. Original processing notes: Amplification from reference gene primers served as the basis for estimated nucleated cell counts. Assay used: immunoSEQ multiplex PCR; TCRdb lists only in-frame clones, some missing. The V and J calls and clone size were taken over from that table, and D and trimming were inferred from the DNA. The sample lists 250,000 to 350,000 clones, approximately 90% occurring once.

Sequenced input: PBMCs or T cells enriched from blood (not recorded which). The receptor was isolated from a woman aged 18-30 years who had recovered from COVID-19. This chain joins TRBV7-2 and TRBJ2-1, with 10 positions matching TRBD1. The CDR3 bases are TGTGCCAGCAGCCCCAGACAGGGGGCCGATGAGCAGTTCTTC. Translated, it gives CASSPRQGADEQFF.